This T cell receptor (beta chain) was captured by sequencing in a study of T cells in Graves' hyperthyroidism and ophthalmopathy. About the research overall: Peripheral blood was taken when the disease was first diagnosed, before any treatment began.

CDR3 length equals 13 residues. V shed 9 bases and J shed 2 bases, with 11 bases lying between them. Germline V gene sequence: CDR1 MNHNS, CDR2 SASEGT. The study's findings and limits: By a 13 V-J model, ophthalmopathy was set apart from stable hyperthyroidism.

Remarks on this clonotype: Its matching antigen is unknown.

Amplification of TCR beta CDR3 regions used RNA as the template. First-round RT-PCR targeting the TCR CDR3 was performed with the HTBI primer set. TCRdb re-called the multiplex PCR reads through MiXCR, storing one row per CDR3 protein. The sample has about 640,000 distinct CDR3 sequences, less than 25% seen once. J is TRBJ1-5 and V is TRBV6-1; D unresolved. The TCR comes from a man aged 25-45 years with Graves' ophthalmopathy. Material for sequencing was blood. The CDR3 DNA sequence: TGTGCCAGTGACCCAGCGGGCAATCAGCCCCAGCATTTT. It translates to CASDPAGNQPQHF.